This TCR beta chain was sequenced in a study of tissue T cells after allogeneic stem cell transplantation. Study-wide results and limits: Across patients, clones rarely overlapped, yet motif clusters were shared tissue-specifically. Tissue-detected TCR repertoire was only partly captured by blood and spleen T cells.

A note on this clone: The antigen remains undetermined. Gene names and germline match the mouse. The CDR3 extends 1 residue past the end of the read, so its final part is completed from the germline J gene.

The time point was: mouse harvest day 7 after allogeneic transplant. Mouse grafts combined 10^7 T-cell-depleted bone marrow cells with 10^6 splenic CD5+ T cells. Tissues came from B6→BALB/c major-mismatch GVHD mice at day 7 or 14. CDR3 length equals 13 residues. Trimming cost V 0 bases and J 2 bases, with 4 bases left between them. Germline lookup yields CDR1 SNHLY and CDR2 FYNGKV (reference sequence). Generated by immunoSEQ multiplex PCR, the TCRdb table keeps only in-frame clones and is missing some. The sample lists 4,900 or so clones, 51% occurring once. The clonotype was recovered from a female BALB/c mouse given C57BL/6 T cells with graft-versus-host disease after an allogeneic hematopoietic cell transplant. The chain uses TRBV3 and TRBJ1-2, with D unclear. Sequenced input: gut tissue. CDR3 region: CASSLAGNSDYTF. The covered CDR3 bases are TGTGCCAGCAGCTTAGCTGGGAACTCCGACTACACC.